Listed here are 17 T cell receptor beta chains from one sample, sequenced in a study of cytomegalovirus exposure and HLA in healthy donors. Researchers ran the PCR with 60 Vbeta and 13 Jbeta primers. Clones were read by immunoSEQ multiplex PCR, and TCRdb kept only the in-frame ones, dropping some. Recorded here are 70,000 or so clones; the top ten clones represent approximately 0.78%. Sample: PBMCs. Receptors originate from a boy aged 5-17 years in good health and CMV-seronegative.

The chain recombines TRBV9 with TRBJ2-2, with 11 nucleotides matching TRBD2. The CDR3 has 19 residues. The V segment lost 0 bases and the J segment 5 bases; nucleotides outside the gene matches: 12. Germline V gene sequence: CDR1 SGDLS, CDR2 YYNGEE. This CDR3 reads CASSVESSGRIVGTGELFF. CDR3 nucleotide sequence: TGTGCCAGCAGCGTAGAATCTAGCGGGAGGATCGTGGGAACCGGGGAGCTGTTTTTT.

This rearrangement joins TRBV2 to TRBJ1-5; tentatively, D is TRBD1 (6 bases). This CDR3 is built from 15 residues. V dropped 6 bases and J dropped 8 bases, with 20 bases sitting between them. Per germline, CDR1 SNHLY and CDR2 FYNNEI. CDR3 sequence (DNA): TGTGCCAGCAGCACCCAGGGGCAGCCGTCTGAGCCCCAGCATTTT. This sequence encodes CASSTQGQPSEPQHF.

The rearrangement joins TRBV5-8 to TRBJ1-2, with a possible D match to TRBD1 (5 bases). CDR1 and CDR2 (germline): SGHTS, YDEGEE. The CDR3 spans 16 residues. Trimming pared 3 bases from V and 4 bases from J, leaving 19 bases between. The CDR3 spells CASSSGPGMVGYGYTF. The CDR3 nucleotides are TGTGCCAGCAGCTCAGGGCCAGGGATGGTGGGCTATGGCTACACCTTC.

The chain employs TRBV5-4 and TRBJ1-1, with D maybe TRBD1 (5 bases). Germline loops: CDR1 SGHNT, CDR2 YYREEE (reference sequence). Trimming cost V 3 bases and J 11 bases, with 20 bases left between them. The CDR3 sequence is 14 residues long. The CDR3 spells CASSSGTEGTRAFF. The CDR3 DNA reads as TGTGCCAGCAGCTCCGGGACGGAGGGAACAAGGGCTTTCTTT.

The chain carries TRBV30 and TRBJ1-1; no clear D gene. Trimming left V 2 bases short and J 3 bases short, with 10 bases between. CDR3 length equals 13 residues. Looked up from germline, CDR1 is GTSNPN and CDR2 is SVGIG (reference sequence). CDR3 bases: TGTGCCTGGAGTCGGGCGCGGGACACTGAAGCTTTCTTT. This translates into CAWSRARDTEAFF.

The chain links TRBV6-1 to TRBJ1-5; 8 nucleotides agree with TRBD1. V lost 7 bases and J lost 1; bases outside the gene matches: 3. The CDR3 consists of 14 residues. Germline V gene sequence: CDR1 MNHNS, CDR2 SASEGT. CDR3 sequence: CASIGQGSNQPQHF. The CDR3 DNA follows: TGTGCCAGCATTGGACAGGGCAGCAATCAGCCCCAGCATTTT.

The rearrangement uses TRBV5-1 and TRBJ2-1, with a weak D call TRBD2 (5 bases). Trimming left V 0 bases short and J 3 bases short, with 10 bases between. This CDR3 has 15 amino acids. The germline CDR1 and CDR2 sequences are SGHRS and YFSETQ. This CDR3 reads CASSLGLPDYNEQFF. CDR3 in DNA: TGCGCCAGCAGCTTGGGACTACCAGACTACAATGAGCAGTTCTTC.

The chain is built from TRBV27 and TRBJ1-1; no clear D. Per germline, CDR1 MNHEY and CDR2 SMNVEV (reference sequence). The germline V and J ends were trimmed by 6 bases and 4 bases, with 12 bases remaining between them. The CDR3 covers 13 residues. The CDR3 nucleotides read TGTGCCAGCAGGCGGGGTTTAACCACTGAAGCTTTCTTT. It codes for CASRRGLTTEAFF.

The V gene is TRBV19, the J gene TRBJ2-5; 8 bases align to TRBD1. This CDR3 is built from 17 residues. In germline, CDR1 is LNHDA, CDR2 SQIVND (reference sequence). V shed 1 base, J shed 1 base, and the junction held 8 bases outside the gene matches. The CDR3 is CASSIGWGQAGQETQYF. The CDR3 DNA reads as TGTGCCAGTAGTATAGGGTGGGGACAGGCGGGCCAAGAGACCCAGTACTTC.

This sequence joins TRBV19 and TRBJ1-2; tentatively, D is TRBD1 (6 bases). Germline V gives CDR1 LNHDA, CDR2 SQIVND (reference sequence). V was pared by 7 bases and J by 4 bases, with 13 bases between. The CDR3 totals 13 residues. In DNA, the CDR3 is TGTGCCAGTACCCCTGGACAGAGCTATGGCTACACCTTC. Translation: CASTPGQSYGYTF.

The chain combines TRBV27 with TRBJ2-7, with 9 nucleotides matching TRBD2. This CDR3 region has 16 residues. Per germline, CDR1 MNHEY and CDR2 SMNVEV (reference sequence). V shed 6 bases and J 5 bases; nucleotides not matched to a gene: 14. The CDR3 spells CASRLGVGLAGHEQYF. CDR3 coding DNA: TGTGCCAGCAGACTAGGGGTAGGTCTAGCGGGACACGAGCAGTACTTC.

The gene calls are TRBV7-9 and TRBJ2-7, with TRBD2 identical over 9 bases. Germline CDR1 and CDR2: SEHNR and FQNEAQ (reference sequence). The J segment lost 2 bases and the V segment lost 5 bases, leaving 10 bases of the junction unmatched. This CDR3 contains 16 residues. The CDR3 region is CASSPSGGLAAYEQYF. CDR3 bases: TGTGCCAGCAGCCCGTCCGGGGGACTAGCAGCCTACGAGCAGTACTTC.

V gene TRBV30 combines with J gene TRBJ1-1; TRBD1 matches 7 bases. This CDR3 comprises 15 residues. Trimming at V came to 0 bases and at J to 3 bases, leaving 7 bases not matched to a gene. CDR1 and CDR2 from the germline V gene are GTSNPN and SVGIG (reference sequence). CDR3: CAWSVQGGAYTEAFF. CDR3 in DNA: TGTGCCTGGAGTGTGCAGGGGGGAGCTTACACTGAAGCTTTCTTT. The entire variable domain, with the rest obtained from reference TRBV30 and TRBJ1-1, is as follows: SQTIHQWPATLVQPVGSPLSLECTVEGTSNPNLYWYRQAAGRGLQLLFYSVGIGQISSEVPQNLSASRPQDRQFILSSKKLLLSDSGFYLCAWSVQGGAYTEAFFGQGTRLTVV.

V gene TRBV4-2 combines with J gene TRBJ2-7, with 7 bases fitting TRBD1. The CDR3 runs to 17 residues. The germline CDR1 and CDR2 sequences are LGHNA and YNFKEQ. V dropped 3 bases and J dropped 2; count of bases not matched to a gene: 13. CDR3 residues: CASSHSPWGTAAYEQYF. The CDR3 DNA follows: TGTGCCAGCAGCCACTCCCCCTGGGGGACAGCGGCCTACGAGCAGTACTTC.

The CDR3 reads CSVAGLAGGDNEQFF. The CDR3 nucleotides read TGCAGCGTTGCCGGACTAGCGGGAGGGGACAATGAGCAGTTCTTC. The chain couples TRBV29-1 to TRBJ2-1, with 15 bases that match TRBD2. CDR3 length: 15 amino acids. From germline, CDR1 is SQVTM and CDR2 ANQGSEA. V lost 4 bases to trimming and J lost 5 bases; unmatched junction nucleotides: 3.

The chain links TRBV2 to TRBJ1-1; weak D call: TRBD1 (6 bases). The CDR3 contains 15 residues. The germline CDR1 and CDR2 sequences are SNHLY and FYNNEI. Trimming left V 4 bases short and J 5 bases short, with 17 bases between. The DNA of the CDR3 is TGTGCCAGCAGTGCTGATACAGGGTCGATGACTGAAGCTTTCTTT. It specifies CASSADTGSMTEAFF.

The rearrangement joins TRBV6-5 to TRBJ1-2; D remains ambiguous. Germline V gene sequence: CDR1 MNHEY, CDR2 SVGAGI. V was clipped by 5 bases and J by 2 bases, with 9 bases between them. The CDR3 is 13 amino acids. For the CDR3, the DNA is TGTGCCAGCAGTCGTGAGGTGAACTATGGCTACACCTTC. Residues: CASSREVNYGYTF.